The following is a T cell receptor (beta chain) sequence with its context. Its antigen remains unknown. The CDR3 contains 13 residues. Germline V gene data show CDR1 as MNHEY and CDR2 as SVGAGI. V shed 9 bases, J shed 8 bases, and the junction held 6 bases outside the gene matches. These data come from a study of PD-1 blockade in classical Hodgkin lymphoma. Findings and limits, study-wide: There remain no defined causes for the repertoire differences, which possibly reflect disease activity or prior therapy. Lower baseline TCR diversity marked trial partial responders and progressors. CD4+ TCR diversity, unlike CD8+, rose significantly by C4D1.

All patients relapsed after autologous stem cell transplantation, and brentuximab vedotin exposure varied. Generated by immunoSEQ multiplex PCR, the TCRdb table keeps only in-frame clones and is missing some. The sample comprises over 25,000 clones, 60% to 75% of which are singletons, and 2.5% to 3.5% rests with the top ten. The receptor comes from a human donor with classical Hodgkin lymphoma. The chain links TRBV6-5 to TRBJ2-6, with 8 bases fitting TRBD2. This material consisted of peripheral blood mononuclear cells (PBMCs), taken before the second cycle of nivolumab. CDR3: CASRGGWTNVLTF. CDR3 DNA sequence: TGTGCCAGTCGGGGGGGCTGGACCAACGTCCTGACTTTC.